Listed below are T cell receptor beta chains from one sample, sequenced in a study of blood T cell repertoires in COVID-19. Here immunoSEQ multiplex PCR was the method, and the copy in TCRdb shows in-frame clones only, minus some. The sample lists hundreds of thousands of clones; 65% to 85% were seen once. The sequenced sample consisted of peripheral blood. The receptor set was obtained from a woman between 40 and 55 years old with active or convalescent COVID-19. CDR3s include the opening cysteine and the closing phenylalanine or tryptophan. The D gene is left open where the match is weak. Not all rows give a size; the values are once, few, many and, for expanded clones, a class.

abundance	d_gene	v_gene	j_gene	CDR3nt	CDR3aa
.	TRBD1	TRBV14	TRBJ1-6	TGTGCCAGCAGCCAAGATGCGGCAGGGGGTTCACCCCTCCACTTT	CASSQDAAGGSPLHF
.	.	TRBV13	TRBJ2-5	TGTGCCAGCAGCTTAGCGGGGGATTCGCAAGAGACCCAGTACTTC	CASSLAGDSQETQYF
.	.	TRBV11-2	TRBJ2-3	TGTGCCAGCAGAGGTCGGGGGGCGGCGAGCACAGATACGCAGTATTTT	CASRGRGAASTDTQYF
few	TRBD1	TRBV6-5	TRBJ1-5	TGTGCCAGCAAGGACAGGGAAGGGTTGAGGCAGCCCCAGCATTTT	CASKDREGLRQPQHF
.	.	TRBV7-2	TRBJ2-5	TGTGCCAGCAGCTTTGGTGGGGCCTGGGGTCAAGAGACCCAGTACTTC	CASSFGGAWGQETQYF
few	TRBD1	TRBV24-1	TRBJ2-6	TGTGCCACCGGGACAGGGGGCGCCGCTGGGGCCAACGTCCTGACTTTC	CATGTGGAAGANVLTF
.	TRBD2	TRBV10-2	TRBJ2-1	TGCGCCAGCAGTGAGCCGCGGGCTAGCGGGGGCTATGAGCAGTTCTTC	CASSEPRASGGYEQFF
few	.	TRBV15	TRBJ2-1	TGTGCCACCAGCAGAGAAGGGAGGGGGAGCTCCTACAATGAGCAGTTCTTC	CATSREGRGSSYNEQFF
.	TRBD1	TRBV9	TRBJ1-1	TGTGCCAGCAGCTTGCAGGGGGTGAACACTGAAGCTTTCTTT	CASSLQGVNTEAFF
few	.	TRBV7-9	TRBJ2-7	TGTGCCAGCAGCTTAGGAGGTGTTACCCCGACCTTC	CASSLGGVTPTF
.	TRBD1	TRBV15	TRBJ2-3	TGTGCCACCAGCAGGTCAGCCCAGGACAGGGGGACCACAGATACGCAGTATTTT	CATSRSAQDRGTTDTQYF
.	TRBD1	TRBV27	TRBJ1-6	TGTGCCAGCAGTTTAAGGGGACAGGGTTGGGTACCCCTCCACTTT	CASSLRGQGWVPLHF
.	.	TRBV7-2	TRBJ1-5	TGTGCCAGCAGCCGGACTGAGATTAATCAGCCCCAGCATTTT	CASSRTEINQPQHF
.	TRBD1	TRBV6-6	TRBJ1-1	TGTGCCAGCAGCCGGGGACAGGGGGCTGGTGAAGCTTTCTTT	CASSRGQGAGEAFF
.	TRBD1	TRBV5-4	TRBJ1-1	TGTGCCAGCAGGGACCGGACAGGGGGAAACACTGAAGCTTTCTTT	CASRDRTGGNTEAFF
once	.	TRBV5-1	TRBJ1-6	TGCGCCAGCAGCTTGTCGGGGGGAGATTCACCCCTCCACTTT	CASSLSGGDSPLHF
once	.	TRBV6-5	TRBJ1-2	TGTGCCACCCGCGTGGGACTGTCTAACTATGGCTACACCTTC	CATRVGLSNYGYTF
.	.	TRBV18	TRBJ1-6	TGTGCCAGCTCACCACCGGTCAGGGGTAATTCACCCCTCCACTTT	CASSPPVRGNSPLHF
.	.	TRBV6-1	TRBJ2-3	TGTGCCAGCAGTGAACTCAACGGCGGGGCGGAATATTTT	CASSELNGGAEYF
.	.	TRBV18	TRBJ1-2	TGTGCCAGCTCACCACGGGACAACGTCTATGGCTACACCTTC	CASSPRDNVYGYTF
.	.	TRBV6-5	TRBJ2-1	TGTGCCAGCAGCCGCGGTTCCGGGGAGCAGTTCTTC	CASSRGSGEQFF
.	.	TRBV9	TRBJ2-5	TGTGCCAGCAGCGTAGATTGGGAGGCAGGGGGACGGGAGACCCAGTACTTC	CASSVDWEAGGRETQYF
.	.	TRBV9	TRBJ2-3	TGTGCCAGCAGCGTAGATAGGTCCAGGGCCACAGATACGCAGTATTTT	CASSVDRSRATDTQYF
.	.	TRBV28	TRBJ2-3	TGTGCCAGCACTCTTCCTAGTCGCGATACGCAGTATTTT	CASTLPSRDTQYF
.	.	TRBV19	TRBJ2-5	TGTGCCAGTAGTATCTCAGGTGACCGCGGACAGCGGGAGACCCAGTACTTC	CASSISGDRGQRETQYF
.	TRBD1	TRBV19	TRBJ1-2	TGTGCCAGTAGCCGACAGGGTCGCTATGGCTACACCTTC	CASSRQGRYGYTF
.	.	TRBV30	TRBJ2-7	TGTGCCTGGAGTCAAGGGGGTTACTACGAGCAGTACTTC	CAWSQGGYYEQYF
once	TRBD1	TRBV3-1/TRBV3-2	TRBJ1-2	TGTGCCAGCAGCCAAAATACAGGGGGGTCTGGCTACACCTTC	CASSQNTGGSGYTF
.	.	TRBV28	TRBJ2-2	TGTGCCAGCAGCCCAGAGGGTGGGTCAACCGGGGAGCTGTTTTTT	CASSPEGGSTGELFF
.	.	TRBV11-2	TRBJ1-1	TGTGCCAGCAGTCAGTGGGGACAAGGACCCACTGAAGCTTTCTTT	CASSQWGQGPTEAFF